This passage covers 9 T cell receptor beta chains from one sample sequenced in a study of blood T cell repertoires in COVID-19. Clones were sequenced by immunoSEQ multiplex PCR, and TCRdb holds only the in-frame ones, with some missing. The data contain about 210,000 clones, 89% of them singletons. Input material: peripheral blood. Receptors were obtained from a woman aged 40 to 50 with acute or convalescent COVID-19.

This clone was observed once. The genes are TRBV4-1 and TRBJ2-3; maybe TRBD1 (7 bases). CDR3 length equals 20 residues. The germline V gene encodes CDR1 MGHRA and CDR2 YSYEKL. Trimming removed 2 bases at V and 6 bases at J, with 30 bases between. The CDR3 DNA reads as TGCGCCAGCAGCCAATGGGGACAGCGGGCTGGAGTCCCGTTCGGGGATACGCAGTATTTT. Translated: CASSQWGQRAGVPFGDTQYF.

This clone was seen once. The chain carries TRBV5-5 and TRBJ1-5, with D uncertain. The CDR3 has 15 amino acids. Germline V gene sequence: CDR1 SGHKS, CDR2 YYEKEE (reference sequence). V gave up 1 base and J gave up 6 bases, with 14 bases separating them. Here the CDR3 reads CASSLSLRAPQPQHF. The CDR3 DNA reads TGTGCCAGCAGCTTGTCGTTGAGGGCGCCTCAGCCCCAGCATTTT.

The chain joins TRBV5-1 to TRBJ2-5, with D possibly matching TRBD2 (6 bases). CDR3 length equals 14 residues. In germline, CDR1 is SGHRS, CDR2 YFSETQ. Trimming took off 6 bases at V and 3 bases at J, with 15 bases between the two ends. The chain's CDR3 is CASTTEGSEETQYF. DNA of the CDR3: TGCGCCAGCACCACGGAGGGCAGCGAAGAGACCCAGTACTTC.

The J gene is TRBJ1-1, the V gene TRBV10-1; possible D gene TRBD1, 6 bases. Germline V CDR1 and CDR2: WNHNN, SYGVQD (reference sequence). This CDR3 has 14 amino acids. With 2 bases removed from V and 0 bases from J, the gap between germline ends came to 7 bases. This CDR3 is CASSEAGVNTEAFF. The DNA for the CDR3 is TGCGCCAGCAGTGAGGCAGGGGTGAACACTGAAGCTTTCTTT.

The chain recombines TRBV3-1 (or the pseudogene TRBV3-2) with TRBJ1-2; TRBD1 matches at 12 bases. The V gene's germline CDR1 is LGHDT and CDR2 YNNKEL (reference sequence). V was clipped by 6 bases and J by 10 bases; unmatched bases: 9. The CDR3 runs 14 residues. CDR3 sequence reads: CASRPHGTGGDYTF. The CDR3 DNA is TGTGCCAGCAGACCCCACGGGACAGGGGGCGACTACACCTTC.

This chain connects TRBV11-2 to TRBJ1-2, with D possibly being TRBD1 (6 bases). Trimming took off 6 bases at V and 5 bases at J, with 19 bases between the two ends. This CDR3 contains 15 residues. CDR1 and CDR2 from the germline V gene are SGHAT and FQNNGV. The CDR3 bases are TGTGCCAGCAGTTCCCAAAGGGGGTCAGCTTATGGCTACACCTTC. It translates to CASSSQRGSAYGYTF.

The rearrangement uses TRBV28 and TRBJ1-2; 8 positions match TRBD1. The CDR3 extends over 13 amino acids. CDR1 and CDR2 from the germline V gene are MDHEN and SYDVKM. J was trimmed by 4 bases and V by 6 bases; bases with no gene match: 4. CDR3 sequence (DNA): TGTGCCAGCAGCCGCGGACAGGGCTATGGCTACACCTTC. Residues: CASSRGQGYGYTF.

The chain couples TRBV2 to TRBJ2-3; TRBD2 matches 13 bases. The CDR3 totals 15 residues. The germline V gene encodes CDR1 SNHLY and CDR2 FYNNEI. J lost 2 bases, V lost 8 bases, and 4 bases had no gene match. CDR3 sequence (DNA): TGTGCCAGCGAGACTAGCGGGGGGTTCACAGATACGCAGTATTTT. Residues: CASETSGGFTDTQYF.

The CDR3 DNA follows: TGTGCCAGCAGTGATGGGTTTAGCAACCGGTCACCCCTCCACTTT. Protein sequence: CASSDGFSNRSPLHF. The rearrangement uses TRBV2 and TRBJ1-6; no clear D. V shed 3 bases and J shed 10 bases, with 16 bases lying between them. From germline, CDR1 is SNHLY and CDR2 FYNNEI. This CDR3 contains 15 residues.